This T cell receptor beta chain was recorded in a study of blood T cell repertoires in COVID-19. On the study more broadly: Samples came from the United States, Italy and Spain, spanning acute and convalescent COVID-19.

The CDR3 loop spans 12 amino acids. Germline CDR1 reads MNHEY; CDR2 reads SMNVEV (reference sequence). V lost 5 bases, J lost 10 bases, and 9 bases lay in between. In the original analysis: How many nucleated cells were present was estimated from reference gene primer amplification. Produced via immunoSEQ multiplex PCR; TCRdb's table is partial and in-frame only. That table furnishes V, J and clone size, whereas the DNA furnished D and trimming. The sample lists a few hundred thousand clones, roughly 80% seen once, with about 10% in the top ten. The V call is TRBV27, the J call TRBJ1-6; D not resolved. The source of this sequence is a woman of 80 years or more with acute or convalescent COVID-19. Input material: peripheral blood. The CDR3 nucleotides are TGTGCCAGCAGTCCCCCCGGGTCACCCCTCCACTTT. It yields the protein CASSPPGSPLHF.